These 14 T cell receptor beta chains came from one sample sequenced in a study of graft-versus-host responses after intestinal transplantation. Responder cells labeled with CFSE (roughly 200,000) were co-plated with irradiated stimulator cells labeled with violet dye (roughly 200,000). The table came from immunoSEQ multiplex PCR; TCRdb's copy has only in-frame clones and leaves some out. The data contain 1,500 to 2,000 clones, around three fifths of them singletons. This specimen was alloreactive CD8+ T cells from a mixed lymphocyte reaction culture, taken before transplantation. Indicated subset: CFSE-low proliferating T cells sorted from approximately 6-day pre-transplant mixed lymphocyte reaction (GvH or HvG direction). The receptor set was obtained from a human patient who was an organ donor for intestinal transplantation.

This clone was recorded a few times. This CDR3 is CASSLGGASSYEQYF. The CDR3 DNA reads as TGTGCCAGCAGCTTAGGCGGGGCTAGCTCCTACGAGCAGTACTTC. The V call is TRBV7-2, the J call TRBJ2-7, with a possible D match to TRBD2 (6 bases). Per the germline V gene, CDR1 is SGHTA and CDR2 is FQGNSA. This CDR3 spans 15 amino acids. The ends were cut back, 1 base at V and 0 bases at J, with 10 bases in the middle.

In this sample, this clone turned up a few times. This sequence joins TRBV4-1 and TRBJ1-5; the D gene is possibly TRBD1 (6 bases). Germline V gene data show CDR1 as MGHRA and CDR2 as YSYEKL. V was pared by 3 bases and J by 1 base, with 13 bases between. The CDR3 runs 16 residues. CDR3 loop: CASSQSGEESNQPQHF. The CDR3 bases are TGCGCCAGCAGCCAGTCAGGGGAGGAAAGCAATCAGCCCCAGCATTTT.

The chain couples TRBV27 to TRBJ2-7; D perhaps matches TRBD2 (6 bases). CDR3 size: 13 residues. Germline V gene lookup returns CDR1 MNHEY and CDR2 SMNVEV (reference sequence). The V and J ends lost 2 bases and 4 bases respectively, with 9 bases between them. CDR3 nucleotide sequence: TGTGCCAGCAGTTTAAGAGGAGGGTACGAGCAGTACTTC. Residues: CASSLRGGYEQYF.

This clone showed up just a few times. This chain connects TRBV6-9 to TRBJ2-1; 10 bases agree with TRBD1. The V segment lost 4 bases and the J segment 5 bases; nucleotides outside the gene matches: 5. This CDR3 region has 15 residues. Per the germline V gene, CDR1 is MNHGY and CDR2 is SVAAGI. CDR3 nucleotide sequence: TGTGCCAGCAGTTCCGGGACAGGGGCACACAATGAGCAGTTCTTC. It codes for CASSSGTGAHNEQFF.

The rearrangement links TRBV4-2 to TRBJ1-6; 7 nucleotides align to TRBD1. CDR3 size: 18 residues. J gave up 7 bases and V 3 bases, and 15 bases lay outside the gene matches. Germline CDR1 is LGHNA and CDR2 is YNFKEQ. CDR3 in DNA: TGTGCCAGCAGCCAGGATGAGACAGGGTCATACTTAAATTCACCCCTCCACTTT. Encoded protein: CASSQDETGSYLNSPLHF.

V usage is TRBV7-2 and J usage is TRBJ1-1; D is undetermined. CDR1 SGHTA and CDR2 FQGNSA come from the germline V gene. Between the trimmed V and J ends, which lost 1 base and 1 base, there was a span of 4 bases. The CDR3 has 13 residues. CDR3 loop: CASSLVANTEAFF. The CDR3 nucleotides are TGTGCCAGCAGCTTAGTTGCGAACACTGAAGCTTTCTTT.

This sequence joins TRBV9 and TRBJ1-1, with D uncertain. The CDR3 runs to 13 residues. Per the germline V gene, CDR1 is SGDLS and CDR2 is YYNGEE. Trimming stripped 2 bases from V and 6 bases from J, with 11 bases between. The CDR3 bases are TGTGCCAGCAGCGTTGGTTCGGGGTCTGAAGCTTTCTTT. Translation gives CASSVGSGSEAFF.

This clone was counted between two and nine times. The chain joins TRBV5-1 to TRBJ2-7; the match to TRBD1 covers 8 bases. The CDR3 covers 13 residues. Germline lookup yields CDR1 SGHRS and CDR2 YFSETQ. V lost 4 bases to trimming and J lost 5 bases; unmatched junction nucleotides: 5. CDR3 in DNA: TGCGCCAGCAGCATAACAGGGGGAAACGAGCAGTACTTC. Encoded protein: CASSITGGNEQYF.

This chain links TRBV7-6 with TRBJ1-3, with no clear D. This CDR3 spans 17 amino acids. Germline lookup yields CDR1 SGHVS and CDR2 FNYEAQ. V was clipped by 2 bases and J by 2 bases, with 16 bases between them. The CDR3 coding sequence is TGTGCCAGCAGCTTACCTCAGACAACAGAAGCTGGAAACACCATATATTTT. This translates into CASSLPQTTEAGNTIYF.

The chain recombines TRBV27 with TRBJ1-2, with D possibly matching TRBD1 (5 bases). The germline V and J ends were trimmed by 2 bases and 5 bases, with 12 bases remaining between them. This CDR3 comprises 14 residues. Germline loops: CDR1 MNHEY, CDR2 SMNVEV (reference sequence). The CDR3 reads CASSLIGQGYGYTF. CDR3 DNA: TGTGCCAGCAGTTTAATAGGACAAGGGTATGGCTACACCTTC.

The chain employs TRBV27 and TRBJ1-1, with no clear D. The V end lost 3 bases, the J end lost 6 bases, and 14 bases lay between the germline ends. The CDR3 is made up of 14 amino acids. Germline V gene sequence: CDR1 MNHEY, CDR2 SMNVEV (reference sequence). The CDR3 spells CASSLRGPISEAFF. CDR3 sequence (DNA): TGTGCCAGCAGTTTGCGCGGACCGATCTCTGAAGCTTTCTTT.

This sequence joins TRBV7-9 and TRBJ2-7, with 10 nucleotides matching TRBD1. The germline gives CDR1 SEHNR, CDR2 FQNEAQ (reference sequence). With V trimmed by 2 bases and J by 5 bases, 9 bases remained unmatched. CDR3 size: 16 residues. The CDR3 loop reads CASSLQPGQGQNEQYF. The CDR3 nucleotides read TGTGCCAGCAGCTTACAACCGGGACAGGGGCAGAACGAGCAGTACTTC.

A word on this clone: The junction departs from the called germline gene at one end, perhaps through a read error. This chain uses TRBV4-1 with TRBJ2-7; D is possibly TRBD1 or TRBD2 (5 bases each). The CDR3 has 15 residues. CDR1 and CDR2 from the germline V gene are MGHRA and YSYEKL. This chain's CDR3 is CASSLRDHEAYEQHF. CDR3 nucleotide sequence: TGCGCCAGCAGCCTCCGGGACCATGAGGCCTACGAGCAGCACTTC.

V gene TRBV27 combines with J gene TRBJ2-1, with TRBD1 identical over 9 bases. Germline CDR1 MNHEY, CDR2 SMNVEV (reference sequence). The CDR3 consists of 14 residues. V lost 0 bases to trimming and J lost 8 bases; unmatched junction nucleotides: 2. Written as DNA, the CDR3 is TGTGCCAGCAGTTTATCCGGGACAGGGTATGAGCAGTTCTTC. Its protein is CASSLSGTGYEQFF.